The 13 T cell receptor beta chains in this list originate from one sample, sequenced in a study of shared clonotypes between healthy human individuals. Profiled with immunoSEQ multiplex PCR; TCRdb holds only in-frame clones, not every one. The sample yields millions of clones, over 90% seen once. Sequenced: naive CD4+ T cells from PBMCs. Stated subset: CD45RA+ positively selected. The receptors come from a man younger than 30 in good health. Some clones in this sample may be carry-over from other donors' samples.

The chain has TRBV7-8 and TRBJ1-1, with 7 bases aligning to TRBD1. V lost 5 bases and J lost 2; bases outside the gene matches: 8. There are 15 residues in the CDR3. Germline V CDR1 and CDR2: SGHVS, FQNEAQ. Here the CDR3 DNA reads TGTGCCAGCAGCGTCCACAGGGGAACTAACACTGAAGCTTTCTTT. Amino acid sequence: CASSVHRGTNTEAFF.

This clone was seen more than once but under ten times. This chain connects TRBV7-9 to TRBJ2-3; TRBD2 agrees at 8 bases. The germline CDR1 and CDR2 sequences are SEHNR and FQNEAQ (reference sequence). The trim removed 5 bases at V and 1 base at J, leaving 11 bases unmatched. The CDR3 has 17 residues. The chain's CDR3 is CASSQSRGGLGTDTQYF. CDR3 in DNA: TGTGCCAGCAGCCAGTCCCGGGGGGGCTTGGGCACAGATACGCAGTATTTT.

The chain is built from TRBV7-7 and TRBJ2-1, with 7 nucleotides matching TRBD2. From germline, CDR1 is SSHAT and CDR2 FNYEAQ (reference sequence). The CDR3 length is 15 residues. J was trimmed by 4 bases and V by 3 bases; bases with no gene match: 6. The CDR3 DNA follows: TGTGCCAGCAGCTTCCTCGGGGGGACTTACAATGAGCAGTTCTTC. It codes for CASSFLGGTYNEQFF.

This chain links TRBV28 with TRBJ1-5; 7 bases are a match to TRBD1. Unmatched junction bases numbered 11, after V lost 4 bases and J lost 5 bases. Germline V lookup: CDR1 MDHEN, CDR2 SYDVKM. There are 16 residues in the CDR3. In nucleotides, the CDR3 is TGTGCCAGCAGTTCACCCGGGACAGAGGTCCATCAGCCCCAGCATTTT. This sequence encodes CASSSPGTEVHQPQHF.

This chain uses TRBV28 with TRBJ1-5; 7 nucleotides match TRBD1. This CDR3 is 15 amino acids long. J gave up 2 bases and V 7 bases, and 8 bases lay outside the gene matches. CDR1 is MDHEN, CDR2 SYDVKM, per germline. Written as DNA, the CDR3 is TGTGCCAGCATCAAGGGTGGACAGGGCAATCAGCCCCAGCATTTT. Amino acid sequence: CASIKGGQGNQPQHF.

V gene TRBV5-1 combines with J gene TRBJ1-1; the D gene is possibly TRBD1 (5 bases). The CDR3 has 15 residues. V was cut by 0 bases and J by 6 bases, with 15 bases left in between. Germline V lookup: CDR1 SGHRS, CDR2 YFSETQ. In DNA, the CDR3 is TGCGCCAGCAGCTTGGGTGGGGGACCCCCTTCTGAAGCTTTCTTT. It specifies CASSLGGGPPSEAFF.

The CDR3 loop reads CASSQGGHRGSPYEQYF. In DNA, the CDR3 is TGTGCCAGCAGCCAAGGGGGACACAGGGGGTCCCCCTACGAGCAGTACTTC. V gene TRBV7-9 combines with J gene TRBJ2-7, with 8 bases matching TRBD1. This CDR3 has 17 amino acids. Unmatched junction bases numbered 14, after V lost 5 bases and J lost 2 bases. Germline V CDR1 and CDR2: SEHNR, FQNEAQ (reference sequence).

This CDR3 is CASSFGTGSTDTQYF. CDR3 bases: TGTGCCAGCAGCTTTGGGACGGGGAGCACAGATACGCAGTATTTT. The rearrangement links TRBV5-8 to TRBJ2-3; D possibly matches TRBD1 or TRBD2 (5 bases each). From germline, CDR1 is SGHTS and CDR2 YDEGEE. Trimming removed 2 bases from V and 0 bases from J, with 10 bases in between. The CDR3 consists of 15 residues.

With respect to this clone: The sample contains more than one DNA sequence encoding this CDR3. This chain uses TRBV5-1 with TRBJ2-5; 9 bases map to TRBD1. Germline V CDR1 and CDR2: SGHRS, YFSETQ. V lost 0 bases and J lost 2; bases outside the gene matches: 5. The CDR3 extends over 16 amino acids. CDR3 bases: TGCGCCAGCAGCTTGGCTGGGACAGGGTATCAAGAGACCCAGTACTTC. This codes for CASSLAGTGYQETQYF. The complete variable domain, with remaining parts taken from reference TRBV5-1 and TRBJ2-5, reads KAGVTQTPRYLIKTRGQQVTLSCSPISGHRSVSWYQQTPGQGLQFLFEYFSETQRNKGNFPGRFSGRQFSNSRSEMNVSTLELGDSALYLCASSLAGTGYQETQYFGPGTRLLVL.

This clone was observed a single time. This chain links TRBV6-1 with TRBJ2-4; 10 bases agree with TRBD1. J was trimmed by 3 bases and V by 8 bases; bases with no gene match: 7. There are 15 residues in the CDR3. The germline CDR1 and CDR2 sequences are MNHNS and SASEGT. The CDR3 DNA follows: TGTGCCAGCCCTGGACAGGGGGTCGGCAAAAACATTCAGTACTTC. This codes for CASPGQGVGKNIQYF.

This chain joins TRBV6-6 and TRBJ2-1; a weak D match, TRBD2 (6 bases). The germline V gene encodes CDR1 MNHNY and CDR2 SVGAGI (reference sequence). The germline V and J ends were trimmed by 6 bases and 3 bases, with 12 bases remaining between them. CDR3 length: 14 residues. CDR3 sequence reads: CASSPPSVYNEQFF. The CDR3 DNA reads TGTGCCAGCAGCCCTCCTAGCGTCTACAATGAGCAGTTCTTC.

This chain connects TRBV6-5 to TRBJ2-7, with D perhaps TRBD2 (5 bases). There are 14 residues in the CDR3. V gave up 5 bases and J gave up 0 bases, with 11 bases separating them. Germline V CDR1 and CDR2: MNHEY, SVGAGI. The CDR3: CASSLEGGSYEQYF. The CDR3, as DNA: TGTGCCAGCAGTCTTGAGGGCGGCTCCTACGAGCAGTACTTC.

CDR3 nucleotide sequence: TGTGCCAGCTCACCGGGACTAGCGGGGACGATCGGTGAGCAGTTCTTC. The encoded protein is CASSPGLAGTIGEQFF. The chain joins TRBV18 to TRBJ2-1; 13 nucleotides match TRBD2. Germline CDR1 KGHSH, CDR2 LQKENI. The length of the CDR3 is 16 residues. J gave up 9 bases and V 3 bases, and 8 bases lay outside the gene matches.